Presented here are 13 T cell receptor beta chains from one specimen sequenced in a study of blood T cells in healthy people across ages. The second PCR ran 7 to 11 cycles with a sample-barcoded 5' primer and J-beta primers. MiXCR, applied by TCRdb to the 5' RACE reads, yields one record per CDR3 protein. This sample has hundreds of thousands of distinct CDR3 sequences, with approximately 30% found just once. Material for sequencing was blood. The receptors were sampled from a woman aged 80 or over in good health.

In this sample, this clonotype turned up a few times. The chain has TRBV6-2 or TRBV6-3 and TRBJ1-5; no definite D call. Germline CDR1 is MNHEY and CDR2 is SVGEGT. This CDR3 comprises 14 residues. V was cut by 5 bases and J by 4 bases, with 12 bases left in between. In DNA form, the CDR3 reads TGTGCCAGCAGTGACCGACGGACTAATCAGCCCCAGCATTTT. Translation gives CASSDRRTNQPQHF.

This clonotype was detected ten times or more. The chain combines TRBV4-2 with TRBJ2-3; D is ambiguous. V was pared by 0 bases and J by 14 bases, with 15 bases between. This CDR3 spans 13 amino acids. The germline V gene has CDR1 LGHNA and CDR2 YNFKEQ. This CDR3 is CASSQDKRTPRYF. CDR3 in DNA: TGTGCCAGCAGCCAAGATAAGCGCACCCCGCGGTATTTT.

This clonotype occurred many times. V is TRBV15 and J is TRBJ1-2; TRBD1 matches at 9 bases. V lost 5 bases and J lost 0; bases outside the gene matches: 7. Germline CDR1 reads LNHNV; CDR2 reads YYDKDF (reference sequence). CDR3 length: 16 amino acids. CDR3 protein: CATSSDRGFPNYGYTF. CDR3 in DNA: TGTGCCACCAGCTCCGACAGGGGGTTCCCTAACTATGGCTACACCTTC.

This clonotype was observed a few times. This sequence may be a read error, since a much larger clone differs from it by one base. CDR3 sequence: CATGDRGDYGYTF. CDR3 in DNA: TGTGCCACCGGTGATCGAGGGGATTATGGCTACACCTTC. The chain recombines TRBV24-1 with TRBJ1-2; D possibly corresponds to TRBD1 (5 bases). The CDR3 is 13 amino acids. Germline V gene lookup returns CDR1 KGHDR and CDR2 SFDVKD.

This clonotype appeared many times. The rearrangement links TRBV20-1 to TRBJ2-5, with 7 bases identical to TRBD1. The CDR3 contains 15 residues. J was trimmed by 5 bases and V by 5 bases; bases with no gene match: 14. Germline values: CDR1 DFQATT, CDR2 SNEGSKA (reference sequence). The CDR3 coding sequence is TGCAGTGCTCTCTCAAGGACCAGGGGGTTCGAGACCCAGTACTTC. It codes for CSALSRTRGFETQYF.

The V and J genes are TRBV20-1 and TRBJ2-5; 11 positions agree with TRBD2. This CDR3 region has 14 residues. The germline gives CDR1 DFQATT, CDR2 SNEGSKA (reference sequence). J gave up 3 bases and V 5 bases, and 5 bases lay outside the gene matches. Here the CDR3 reads CSAQLAGGEETQYF. CDR3 bases: TGCAGTGCTCAGCTAGCGGGGGGTGAAGAGACCCAGTACTTC.

Points on this clonotype: This could be a read error, since a much larger clone is one nucleotide away. The chain links TRBV5-6 to TRBJ2-1; 10 bases map to TRBD1. CDR1 SGHDT and CDR2 YYEEEE come from the germline V gene. CDR3 size: 16 residues. The CDR3 here is CASSSGTGDSCNEQFF. The CDR3 DNA is TGTGCCAGCAGTTCCGGGACAGGGGATTCCTGCAATGAGCAGTTCTTC.

This clonotype was detected many times. This sequence joins TRBV29-1 and TRBJ1-1, with D hard to call. Per germline, CDR1 SQVTM and CDR2 ANQGSEA. The CDR3 has 16 residues. V lost 3 bases, J lost 4 bases, and 21 bases lay in between. The CDR3 is CSVDSLSGREGTEAFF. Written as DNA, the CDR3 is TGCAGCGTTGATTCCCTCTCCGGGAGGGAGGGCACTGAAGCTTTCTTT. The full variable domain, its missing parts supplied by reference TRBV29-1 and TRBJ1-1, is SAVISQKPSRDICQRGTSLTIQCQVDSQVTMMFWYRQQPGQSLTLIATANQGSEATYESGFVIDKFPISRPNLTFSTLTVSNMSPEDSSIYLCSVDSLSGREGTEAFFGQGTRLTVV.

Turning to this clonotype: A read error is possible here, since a much larger clone lies one base away. V usage is TRBV20-1 and J usage is TRBJ2-1, with D perhaps matching TRBD1 (7 bases). The V gene's germline CDR1 is DFQATT and CDR2 SNEGSKA (reference sequence). The CDR3 loop spans 12 amino acids. CDR3 in DNA: TGCAGTGCTCTCAGGGGGGACAATGAGCGGTTCTTC. Residues: CSALRGDNERFF.

This clonotype has a count of ten or more. The chain uses TRBV6-1 and TRBJ2-1; D is uncertain. CDR1 is MNHNS, CDR2 SASEGT, per germline. Trimming shortened V by 2 bases and J by 1 base, and 9 bases separated the two germline ends. CDR3 length: 15 amino acids. CDR3 residues: CASSEWATSYNEQFF. The DNA of the CDR3 is TGTGCCAGCAGTGAATGGGCTACTTCCTACAATGAGCAGTTCTTC.

This clonotype was observed many times. This chain connects TRBV4-2 to TRBJ2-5, with 9 bases that match TRBD2. Looked up from germline, CDR1 is LGHNA and CDR2 is YNFKEQ. J gave up 4 bases and V 0 bases, and 9 bases lay outside the gene matches. This CDR3 comprises 17 residues. The CDR3 is CASSQDLRGGAGETQYF. DNA for the CDR3: TGTGCCAGCAGCCAAGATCTGCGCGGGGGGGCCGGAGAGACCCAGTACTTC.

This clonotype has more than one count but fewer than ten. The chain employs TRBV7-2 and TRBJ1-6; 9 bases are shared with TRBD1. The CDR3 is 16 residues long. V lost 6 bases and J lost 10; bases outside the gene matches: 13. Per germline, CDR1 SGHTA and CDR2 FQGNSA. The DNA of the CDR3 is TGTGCCAGCAGTCCCACAGGGGGCGGAAGTGGATCACCCCTCCACTTT. Translated: CASSPTGGGSGSPLHF.

This clonotype showed up many times. CDR3 sequence reads: CASSLDRVTDTQYF. In DNA, the CDR3 is TGCGCCAGCAGCTTGGACAGGGTCACAGATACGCAGTATTTT. The chain carries TRBV5-1 and TRBJ2-3; possibly TRBD1 for D (6 bases). Germline lookup yields CDR1 SGHRS and CDR2 YFSETQ. The CDR3 is 14 residues long. V was shortened by 0 bases and J by 2 bases, with 7 bases between the two germline ends.